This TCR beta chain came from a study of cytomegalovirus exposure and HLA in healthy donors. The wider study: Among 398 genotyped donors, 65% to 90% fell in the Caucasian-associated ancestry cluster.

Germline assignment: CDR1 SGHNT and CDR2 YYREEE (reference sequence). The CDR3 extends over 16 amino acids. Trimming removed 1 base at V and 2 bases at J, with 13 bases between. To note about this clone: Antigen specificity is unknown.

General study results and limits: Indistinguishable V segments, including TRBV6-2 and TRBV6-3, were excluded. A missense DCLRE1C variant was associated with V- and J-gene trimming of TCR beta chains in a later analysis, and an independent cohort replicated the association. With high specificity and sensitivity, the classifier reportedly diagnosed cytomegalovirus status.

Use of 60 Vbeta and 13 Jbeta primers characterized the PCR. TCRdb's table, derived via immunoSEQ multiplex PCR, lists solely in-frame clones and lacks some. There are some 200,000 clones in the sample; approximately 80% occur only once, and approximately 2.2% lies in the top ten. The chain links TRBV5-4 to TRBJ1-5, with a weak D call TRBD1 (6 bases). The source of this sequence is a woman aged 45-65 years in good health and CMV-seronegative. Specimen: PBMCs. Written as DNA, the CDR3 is TGTGCCAGCAGCTTGAAGGCAGGGGTTGGCAATCAGCCCCAGCATTTT. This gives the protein CASSLKAGVGNQPQHF.